This TCR beta chain comes out of a study of T cell changes during pregnancy in multiple sclerosis. The protocol was immunoSEQ multiplex PCR, while the TCRdb copy is restricted to in-frame clones and leaves out a portion. Of 100,000 or so clones listed, about 93% are singletons. The sequence came from a female donor with multiple sclerosis, enrolled in a pregnancy study. The specimen was peripheral blood, collected after pregnancy.

CDR3 residues: CASSQGGRLGGNEQFF. The CDR3 DNA follows: TGCGCCAGCAGCCAAGGTGGACGACTAGGAGGCAATGAGCAGTTCTTC. This sequence joins TRBV4-1 and TRBJ2-1; the D gene is possibly TRBD2 (6 bases). Germline-derived CDR1 and CDR2 are MGHRA and YSYEKL. V lost 1 base, J lost 6 bases, and 16 bases lay in between. This CDR3 has 16 amino acids.